Listed below are T cell receptor beta chains from one sample, sequenced in a study of blood T cells in healthy people across ages. Using its own MiXCR run on the 5' RACE reads, TCRdb lists one record per CDR3 protein. The sample lists some 900,000 distinct CDR3 sequences; 45% to 50% were seen once. The sequencing input was blood. These receptors all come from a man aged 25 to 40 in good health. The CDR3 runs from the conserved cysteine through the conserved F or W. The D gene is left open where the match is weak. Not every row has a clone size; where given, it reads once, few, many or a size class.

>TRBV24-1|TRBD2|.|TRBJ2-7
TGTGCCACCAGTGCCCTCAGGGTGCGGGGGGGCCCCGATGAGCAGTACTTC
CATSALRVRGGPDEQYF
>TRBV20-1|.|.|TRBJ1-2
TGCAGTGCTAGAGATGGGGGCCGTGGCTACACCTTC
CSARDGGRGYTF
>TRBV11-1|.|.|TRBJ1-5
TGTGCCAGCAGCCTAGAGGACACTAGCGATCAGCCCCAGCATTTT
CASSLEDTSDQPQHF
>TRBV12-3/TRBV12-4|.|few|TRBJ2-4
TGTGCCAGCAGTCCCTGGCCCGTGGACATTCAGTACTTC
CASSPWPVDIQYF
>TRBV4-1|.|.|TRBJ2-7
TGCGCCAGCAGCCAATGGCAGGGGAACTACGAGCAGTACTTC
CASSQWQGNYEQYF
>TRBV6-1|.|few|TRBJ2-3
TGTGCCAGCCACCGGGACTCGTCAACAGATACGCAGTATTTT
CASHRDSSTDTQYF
>TRBV7-8|TRBD2|.|TRBJ2-3
TGTGTCAGCAGCCACCTAGCGGATCCCAGCACAGATACGCAGTATTTT
CVSSHLADPSTDTQYF
>TRBV10-3|TRBD1|.|TRBJ1-2
TGTGCCATCAGCGTACCAGGGACAGGGGGCGGCGGCTACACCTTC
CAISVPGTGGGGYTF
>TRBV27|.|.|TRBJ2-7
TGTGCCAGCAGTTCCGATCTCGACCCCCATACCTACGAGCAGTACTTC
CASSSDLDPHTYEQYF
>TRBV24-1|TRBD1|.|TRBJ2-3
TGTGCCACCAGTGATTCGGGGACAGCCCTCACAGATACGCAGTATTTT
CATSDSGTALTDTQYF
>TRBV4-3|TRBD1|few|TRBJ1-6
TGCGCCAGCAGCCAAGAGGCGGACAGGGGTTCCTATAATTCACCCCTCCACTTT
CASSQEADRGSYNSPLHF
>TRBV9|.|many|TRBJ1-4
TGTGCCAGCAGCGTAGGAGTGGGACGGAGTGAAAAACTGTTTTTT
CASSVGVGRSEKLFF
>TRBV28|.|.|TRBJ2-3
TGTGCCAGCAGACCTCCCCCTCCCGGTACGCAGTATTTT
CASRPPPPGTQYF
>TRBV5-1|TRBD2|.|TRBJ2-2
TGCGCCAGTAGCTTTAGCGGGTCGAACACCGGGGAGCTGTTTTTT
CASSFSGSNTGELFF
>TRBV7-2|TRBD2|.|TRBJ2-1
TGTGCCAGCAGCCAAAGTAGGGGAGGGTCCACCTACAATGAGCAGTTCTTC
CASSQSRGGSTYNEQFF
>TRBV29-1|TRBD1|.|TRBJ1-2
TGCAGCGTTGCAGTCCAGGGGGGAGATGGCTACACCTTC
CSVAVQGGDGYTF
>TRBV4-3|TRBD2|many|TRBJ2-3
TGCGCCAGCAGCCAAGATCTTTTGCAGCGGGGAACAGATACGCAGTATTTT
CASSQDLLQRGTDTQYF
>TRBV11-3|TRBD2|.|TRBJ2-1
TGTGCCAGCAGCTTAGGGGAGAATAGCGGGGCGTACAATGAGCAGTTCTTC
CASSLGENSGAYNEQFF
>TRBV3-1|.|.|TRBJ2-5
TGTGCCAGCAGCCCGGGGGCTACCCAAGAAGATCAAGAGACCCAGTACTTC
CASSPGATQEDQETQYF
>TRBV10-3|TRBD1|few|TRBJ1-1
TGTGCCATCAACAGGATCGGACAGGGGGATACTGAAGCTTTCTTT
CAINRIGQGDTEAFF
>TRBV11-1|.|.|TRBJ2-2
TGTGCCAGCAGACCCGATCCAGGCACGAACACCGGGGAGCTGTTTTTT
CASRPDPGTNTGELFF
>TRBV7-2|.|.|TRBJ2-3
TGTGCCAGCAGTCAAGGACTCTCCCAGCAGTATTTT
CASSQGLSQQYF
>TRBV4-2|.|.|TRBJ1-5
TGTGCCAGCAGCCAAGAGGGGCAGGGCGGTCAGCCCCAGCATTTT
CASSQEGQGGQPQHF
>TRBV6-5|.|.|TRBJ1-1
TGTGCCAGCAGTTATAAGGGCAACACTGAAGCTTTCTTT
CASSYKGNTEAFF
>TRBV20-1|TRBD2|.|TRBJ2-1
TGCAGTGCTAATGCGCGGGGGGGGCCCAATGAGCAGTTCTTC
CSANARGGPNEQFF
>TRBV12-3/TRBV12-4|.|.|TRBJ2-7
TGTGCCAGCAGTTTAATCCCCAGCGAGCAGTACTTC
CASSLIPSEQYF
>TRBV10-3|.|few|TRBJ2-2
TGTGCCACAGCGGGGACAAGGAACACCGGGGAGCTGTTTTTT
CATAGTRNTGELFF
>TRBV7-2|.|.|TRBJ2-3
TGTGCCAGCAGCTTTATCCCAACAGATACGCAGTATTTT
CASSFIPTDTQYF
>TRBV20-1|.|few|TRBJ2-5
TGCAGTGCTAGAGATCCGGGTCGGGAGACCCAGTACTTC
CSARDPGRETQYF
>TRBV27|.|few|TRBJ1-4
TGTGCCAGCAGATTAAGCTCCGGGCGAGAAGAAAAACTGTTTTTT
CASRLSSGREEKLFF
>TRBV24-1|TRBD1|.|TRBJ1-1
TGTGCCACCAGTGACCCCGGACAGGCGGGGACTGAAGCTTTCTTT
CATSDPGQAGTEAFF
>TRBV5-4|TRBD1|.|TRBJ2-5
TGTGCCAGCAGCTTAGGGGGACAGCTGAAAGAGACCCAGTACTTC
CASSLGGQLKETQYF
>TRBV6-6|.|.|TRBJ1-2
TGTGCCAGCACCGCAGGGGAAAAGCCGTATGGCTACACCTTC
CASTAGEKPYGYTF
>TRBV20-1|.|.|TRBJ2-2
TGCAGTGCTAGAGATGGTTCCGGGGAGCTGTTTTTT
CSARDGSGELFF
>TRBV4-1|.|few|TRBJ2-5
TGCGCCAGCAGCTACACGGGAGAGACCCAGTACTTC
CASSYTGETQYF